These T cell receptor beta chains were read from a single sample in a study of beta chain features in type 1 diabetes. This table comes from immunoSEQ multiplex PCR, and its TCRdb copy is limited to in-frame clones, with some not included. The sample lists 130,000 to 150,000 clones, roughly 48% occurring once. Sequencing input: Tregs from blood. These receptors were obtained from a man between 18 and 35 years old in good health. The CDR3 runs from the conserved cysteine through the conserved F or W. D genes are given only for firm matches. Rows may omit the clone size; those that give it use once, few, many or a size class.

D gene	V gene	clone size	J gene	CDR3 protein	CDR3 DNA
NA	TRBV7-9	few	TRBJ2-1	CASSPRRRITYNEQFF	TGTGCCAGCAGCCCCCGTCGGCGGATTACCTACAATGAGCAGTTCTTC
TRBD2	TRBV7-2	NA	TRBJ2-3	CASSHQIRLAGSTDTQYF	TGTGCCAGCAGCCACCAAATCCGACTAGCGGGGAGCACAGATACGCAGTATTTT
NA	TRBV19	many	TRBJ1-5	CASSPQVPNQPQHF	TGTGCCAGTAGCCCACAGGTCCCCAATCAGCCCCAGCATTTT
NA	TRBV7-2	NA	TRBJ2-5	CASSFLAEETQYF	TGTGCCAGCAGCTTTCTAGCAGAAGAGACCCAGTACTTC
NA	TRBV6-5	few	TRBJ2-5	CASSYGPGVQETQYF	TGTGCCAGCAGTTACGGACCAGGGGTCCAAGAGACCCAGTACTTC
NA	TRBV19	few	TRBJ1-4	CASRAIGGNEKLFF	TGTGCCAGTAGAGCCATAGGCGGTAATGAAAAACTGTTTTTT
NA	TRBV19	NA	TRBJ2-7	CASSIGTPYEQYF	TGTGCCAGTAGTATCGGGACACCCTACGAGCAGTACTTC
NA	TRBV4-3	NA	TRBJ2-7	CASGQERGSPYEQYF	TGCGCCAGCGGCCAAGAACGTGGCAGTCCCTACGAGCAGTACTTC
TRBD2	TRBV6-1	NA	TRBJ2-4	CASSEWASGRVLAKNIQYF	TGTGCCAGCAGTGAATGGGCTAGCGGGAGGGTTTTAGCCAAAAACATTCAGTACTTC
NA	TRBV2	NA	TRBJ1-5	CATRRYYSNQPQHF	TGTGCTACAAGACGTTACTATAGCAATCAGCCCCAGCATTTT
TRBD1	TRBV19	few	TRBJ1-2	CASSSTGTGNYGYTF	TGTGCCAGTAGTTCCACCGGGACAGGGAACTATGGCTACACCTTC
NA	TRBV2	NA	TRBJ1-5	CASSAQVPANQPQHF	TGTGCCAGCAGCGCCCAGGTTCCCGCAAATCAGCCCCAGCATTTT
TRBD1	TRBV11-1	NA	TRBJ2-4	CASSVGQGAAKNIQYF	TGTGCCAGCAGCGTTGGACAGGGGGCCGCCAAAAACATTCAGTACTTC
TRBD1	TRBV10-3	NA	TRBJ1-1	CAISERTGGTEAFF	TGTGCCATCAGTGAGAGGACAGGGGGGACTGAAGCTTTCTTT
NA	TRBV19	NA	TRBJ2-3	CASSRDTYTDTQYF	TGTGCCAGTAGTCGGGACACCTATACAGATACGCAGTATTTT
NA	TRBV6-6	few	TRBJ1-2	CASSSQYGYTF	TGTGCCAGCAGTTCACAGTATGGCTACACCTTC
NA	TRBV29-1	few	TRBJ2-3	CSVRKRKGTDTQYF	TGCAGCGTGAGGAAGCGGAAGGGCACAGATACGCAGTATTTT
TRBD2	TRBV2	NA	TRBJ2-3	CASSAGRTDTQYF	TGTGCCAGTTCAGCGGGACGCACAGATACGCAGTATTTT
TRBD2	TRBV28	NA	TRBJ2-3	CASSYLSGGLNTDTQYF	TGTGCCAGCAGTTACCTTAGCGGGGGGCTGAACACAGATACGCAGTATTTT
TRBD1	TRBV19	NA	TRBJ1-2	CASSTPDRATYGYTF	TGTGCCAGTAGTACCCCTGACAGGGCGACCTATGGCTACACCTTC
NA	TRBV10-3	once	TRBJ1-6	CAIGAQNNSPLHF	TGTGCCATCGGGGCCCAAAATAATTCACCCCTCCACTTT
TRBD1	TRBV18	NA	TRBJ1-4	CASSIRGNNEKLFF	TGTGCCAGCTCTATCAGGGGGAACAATGAAAAACTGTTTTTT
NA	TRBV6-5	NA	TRBJ2-7	CASTNTDIYEQYF	TGTGCCAGCACAAACACGGACATCTACGAGCAGTACTTC